Each of the 28 T cell receptor beta chains below was sequenced from the same sample in a study of CD8 T cells in Susac syndrome (dated by TCRdb to between 2018 and 2021). Receptor amplification or capture employed the immunoSEQ multiplex PCR assay. RNA was extracted using the RNeasy kit, and roughly 0.5 to 1 ug of the RNA was reverse transcribed with random hexamers. Using fastp trimming at Q25 and MiXCR clonotype assembly, TCRdb reanalyzed the public sequencing data and kept in-frame beta chains. Each CDR3 protein appears once, grouped with its most common genes and DNA. This sample lists about 75,000 distinct CDR3 sequences; roughly 94% were detected once. The top ten constitute about 0.5% of the sample. The sequenced material came from CD8+ T cells from PBMCs. These receptors came from a human donor with Susac syndrome.

Remarks on this clonotype: Sequence at one end of the junction differs from germline and may be a read error. The chain uses TRBV12-3 or TRBV12-4 and TRBJ2-5, with D tentatively TRBD1 (6 bases). The CDR3 runs 10 residues. The CDR3 DNA reads TGTGCCAGCGGTTCACAGGGTATAGACTTC. Its protein is CASGSQGIDF.

This clonotype was counted between two and nine times. This chain joins TRBV9 and TRBJ2-7; 8 bases are a match to TRBD1. V lost 0 bases to trimming and J lost 2 bases; unmatched junction nucleotides: 4. The CDR3 length is 15 residues. CDR1 is SGDLS and CDR2 is YYNGEE in the germline V gene. CDR3 in amino acids: CASSVEGQGAYEQYF. The CDR3 bases are TGTGCCAGCAGCGTAGAAGGACAGGGTGCCTACGAGCAGTACTTC.

The chain carries TRBV9 and TRBJ2-1, with a tentative D call TRBD2 (5 bases). CDR1 and CDR2 from the germline V gene are SGDLS and YYNGEE. The CDR3 loop spans 15 amino acids. The V end was cut by 0 bases, the J end by 6 bases, with 13 bases between. This chain's CDR3 is CASSVGGSSVNEQFF. The CDR3 DNA sequence: TGTGCCAGCAGCGTAGGAGGGAGTAGCGTCAATGAGCAGTTCTTC.

The J gene is TRBJ1-2, the V gene TRBV13; the D is unclear. V lost 6 bases and J 4 bases, leaving 12 bases between the germline ends. This CDR3 comprises 13 residues. Per the germline V gene, CDR1 is PRHDT and CDR2 is FYEKMQ (reference sequence). Here the CDR3 reads CASSSPRGYGYTF. In nucleotides, the CDR3 is TGTGCCAGCAGTTCCCCACGAGGCTATGGCTACACCTTC. Using reference TRBV13 and TRBJ1-2 for the parts outside the CDR3, the full variable domain is AAGVIQSPRHLIKEKRETATLKCYPIPRHDTVYWYQQGPGQDPQFLISFYEKMQSDKGSIPDRFSAQQFSDYHSELNMSSLELGDSALYFCASSSPRGYGYTFGSGTRLTVV.

This clonotype appeared once. This rearrangement joins TRBV12-3 or TRBV12-4 to TRBJ2-5; D perhaps matches TRBD2 (6 bases). The CDR3 has 14 amino acids. Trimming took off 6 bases at V and 7 bases at J, with 18 bases between the two ends. CDR3 DNA sequence: TGTGCCAGCAGAGGAGACGAGGAGGGAGGGACCCAGTACTTC. Amino acids: CASRGDEEGGTQYF.

J is TRBJ2-7 and V is TRBV7-3; 10 bases map to TRBD2. Germline V gives CDR1 SGHTA, CDR2 FQGTGA. The CDR3 totals 15 residues. J gave up 4 bases and V 2 bases, and 5 bases lay outside the gene matches. The CDR3 reads CASSLASGGPYEQYF. In DNA, the CDR3 is TGTGCCAGCAGCTTAGCTAGCGGGGGACCATACGAGCAGTACTTC.

V is TRBV20-1 and J is TRBJ2-1; the D is unclear. Trimming removed 0 bases from V and 8 bases from J, with 14 bases in between. The CDR3 extends over 14 amino acids. Germline V CDR1 and CDR2: DFQATT, SNEGSKA (reference sequence). The CDR3 sequence: CSARELVARDEQFF. DNA for the CDR3: TGCAGTGCTAGAGAGCTAGTGGCCCGGGATGAGCAGTTCTTC.

This chain joins TRBV9 and TRBJ2-3, with D perhaps matching TRBD2 (6 bases). Deletions cut 3 bases from V and 0 bases from J, with 17 bases between. Looked up from germline, CDR1 is SGDLS and CDR2 is YYNGEE. The CDR3 runs to 17 residues. CDR3 in amino acids: CASSAAGLSPSTDTQYF. For the CDR3, the DNA is TGTGCCAGCAGCGCCGCGGGACTCTCTCCTAGCACAGATACGCAGTATTTT.

The rearrangement joins TRBV2 to TRBJ2-5; a possible D gene is TRBD1 (6 bases). The CDR3 runs 13 residues. The V and J ends lost 10 bases and 1 base respectively, with 13 bases between them. Per the germline V gene, CDR1 is SNHLY and CDR2 is FYNNEI. CDR3 coding DNA: TGTGCCACCTACAGGGTCGCCCAAGAGACCCAGTACTTC. This translates into CATYRVAQETQYF. Full variable domain (remainder filled in from reference TRBV2 and TRBJ2-5): EPEVTQTPSHQVTQMGQEVILRCVPISNHLYFYWYRQILGQKVEFLVSFYNNEISEKSEIFDDQFSVERPDGSNFTLKIRSTKLEDSAMYFCATYRVAQETQYFGPGTRLLVL.

The chain is built from TRBV9 and TRBJ2-3; D uncertain. Trimming took off 3 bases at V and 4 bases at J, with 12 bases between the two ends. In germline, CDR1 is SGDLS, CDR2 YYNGEE. CDR3 length: 14 amino acids. CDR3 region: CASSDVGLADTQYF. The CDR3 DNA sequence: TGTGCCAGCAGCGATGTGGGGTTGGCAGATACGCAGTATTTT.

V usage is TRBV12-3 or TRBV12-4 and J usage is TRBJ2-4; TRBD1 matches 8 bases. J gave up 7 bases and V 0 bases, and 5 bases lay outside the gene matches. CDR3 length: 15 amino acids. The CDR3 loop reads CASSLARTGSNIQYF. Written as DNA, the CDR3 is TGTGCCAGCAGTTTAGCACGGACAGGGTCGAACATTCAGTACTTC.

The chain uses TRBV11-2 and TRBJ2-7; D remains unclear. Trimming took 2 bases from V and 1 from J, leaving 6 bases between them. This CDR3 has 13 amino acids. The germline gives CDR1 SGHAT, CDR2 FQNNGV. The CDR3 protein is CASSLSISYEQYF. The DNA of the CDR3 is TGTGCCAGCAGCTTAAGCATTTCCTACGAGCAGTACTTC.

This clonotype showed up just once. The chain uses TRBV5-1 and TRBJ1-1, with D perhaps TRBD1 (5 bases). V was cut by 4 bases and J by 2 bases, with 15 bases left in between. CDR1 is SGHRS and CDR2 is YFSETQ in the germline V gene. This CDR3 region has 15 residues. This CDR3 is CASSPVRASNTEAFF. CDR3 DNA sequence: TGCGCCAGCAGCCCTGTCAGGGCCTCCAACACTGAAGCTTTCTTT.

The chain combines TRBV9 with TRBJ2-3, with 8 bases aligning to TRBD2. Germline V gene lookup returns CDR1 SGDLS and CDR2 YYNGEE. Unmatched junction bases numbered 4, after V lost 0 bases and J lost 4 bases. The CDR3 contains 15 residues. The DNA of the CDR3 is TGTGCCAGCAGCGTAGGATTCGGGAGGGCAGATACGCAGTATTTT. Protein sequence: CASSVGFGRADTQYF.

The chain employs TRBV7-9 and TRBJ2-2; 8 bases are a match to TRBD1. The CDR3 contains 14 residues. Germline CDR1 is SEHNR and CDR2 is FQNEAQ (reference sequence). Trimming at V came to 7 bases and at J to 6 bases, leaving 7 bases not matched to a gene. CDR3 protein: CASTLTGEAGELFF. CDR3 coding DNA: TGTGCCAGCACATTGACAGGGGAGGCCGGGGAGCTGTTTTTT.

The chain uses TRBV4-1 and TRBJ2-7; 7 bases agree with TRBD1. The CDR3 has 15 amino acids. The V and J ends lost 1 base and 2 bases, in that order; junction bases with no gene match: 5. Per germline, CDR1 MGHRA and CDR2 YSYEKL. This CDR3 is CASSQGKGATYEQYF. CDR3 sequence (DNA): TGCGCCAGCAGCCAAGGGAAGGGGGCTACCTACGAGCAGTACTTC.

The chain has TRBV28 and TRBJ2-7; no firm D call. This CDR3 region has 14 residues. Trimming removed 2 bases at V and 3 bases at J, with 11 bases between. Germline V gene data show CDR1 as MDHEN and CDR2 as SYDVKM. CDR3 in amino acids: CASSLMGMDYEQYF. CDR3 nucleotides: TGTGCCAGCAGTTTAATGGGGATGGACTACGAGCAGTACTTC.

The V gene is TRBV6-5, the J gene TRBJ2-7; unclear D gene. The CDR3 has 12 amino acids. Germline V lookup: CDR1 MNHEY, CDR2 SVGAGI. Trimming removed 6 bases at V and 4 bases at J, with 10 bases between. This chain's CDR3 is CASSIDPYEQYF. In DNA, the CDR3 is TGTGCCAGCAGCATCGACCCTTACGAGCAGTACTTC.

This clonotype was detected once. This sequence joins TRBV7-9 and TRBJ2-1, with D unclear. There are 12 residues in the CDR3. V lost 8 bases, J lost 8 bases, and 13 bases lay in between. Germline CDR1 and CDR2: SEHNR and FQNEAQ (reference sequence). DNA of the CDR3: TGTGCCAGCGGGCGGTACCTCCATGAGCAGTTCTTC. Protein: CASGRYLHEQFF.

The J gene is TRBJ2-5, the V gene TRBV11-2; D perhaps matches TRBD2 (6 bases). CDR1 is SGHAT, CDR2 FQNNGV, per germline. Deletions cut 5 bases from V and 0 bases from J, with 10 bases between. The CDR3 length is 14 residues. The CDR3 loop is CASSPERDQETQYF. In nucleotides, the CDR3 is TGTGCCAGCAGCCCGGAGCGGGACCAAGAGACCCAGTACTTC.

The chain links TRBV14 to TRBJ2-1; D call uncertain. V gave up 0 bases and J gave up 9 bases, with 6 bases separating them. This CDR3 region has 12 residues. The germline V gene encodes CDR1 SGHDN and CDR2 FVKESK. The CDR3 region is CASSQDRREQFF. The CDR3 nucleotides are TGTGCCAGCAGCCAAGATAGACGTGAGCAGTTCTTC.

This chain connects TRBV7-9 to TRBJ2-7, with D possibly being TRBD2 (7 bases). Germline-derived CDR1 and CDR2 are SEHNR and FQNEAQ (reference sequence). This CDR3 spans 13 amino acids. V lost 6 bases and J lost 2, with 11 bases in between. The CDR3 DNA sequence: TGTGCCAGCAGTAAGGGGGGGGCCTACGAGCAGTACTTC. Its translation is CASSKGGAYEQYF.

The rearrangement links TRBV7-9 to TRBJ1-1; D remains ambiguous. The CDR3 is 13 residues long. CDR1 SEHNR and CDR2 FQNEAQ come from the germline V gene (reference sequence). V lost 8 bases and J lost 1, with 11 bases in between. CDR3 sequence reads: CASEGLKNTEAFF. The CDR3 nucleotides are TGTGCCAGCGAAGGGTTAAAGAACACTGAAGCTTTCTTT.

J is TRBJ2-6 and V is TRBV6-2 or TRBV6-3; possibly TRBD1 for D (5 bases). Trimming shortened V by 10 bases and J by 4 bases, and 23 bases separated the two germline ends. CDR3 size: 17 residues. Germline V gene lookup returns CDR1 MNHEY and CDR2 SVGEGT. The CDR3 bases are TGTGCCATCCAAGGGGTACAAATCCTTTCCGGGGCCAACGTCCTGACTTTC. The encoded protein is CAIQGVQILSGANVLTF.

The rearrangement links TRBV9 to TRBJ2-1; D is perhaps TRBD2 (7 bases). The V end lost 0 bases, the J end lost 3 bases, and 13 bases lay between the germline ends. This CDR3 comprises 16 residues. In germline, CDR1 is SGDLS, CDR2 YYNGEE. The CDR3 region is CASSVEGGAFYNEQFF. The CDR3 DNA sequence: TGTGCCAGCAGCGTAGAAGGGGGGGCGTTCTACAATGAGCAGTTCTTC.

The rearrangement uses TRBV15 and TRBJ2-1, with TRBD2 identical over 8 bases. Germline lookup yields CDR1 LNHNV and CDR2 YYDKDF (reference sequence). V was pared by 4 bases and J by 14 bases, with 7 bases of the junction left unmatched. The CDR3 is made up of 12 amino acids. This CDR3 is CATSTGTSFEFF. DNA of the CDR3: TGTGCCACCAGCACGGGGACTAGTTTTGAGTTCTTC.

The rearrangement joins TRBV27 to TRBJ1-2; D may be TRBD1 (5 bases). This CDR3 comprises 16 residues. Germline CDR1 reads MNHEY; CDR2 reads SMNVEV (reference sequence). Trimming shortened V by 5 bases and J by 6 bases, and 22 bases separated the two germline ends. The CDR3 sequence: CASSPRGGDRGHGYTF. The CDR3 DNA reads TGTGCCAGCAGTCCTCGGGGGGGGGATAGAGGCCATGGCTACACCTTC.

The rearrangement joins TRBV4-1 to TRBJ2-7; D unclear. CDR1 and CDR2 from the germline V gene are MGHRA and YSYEKL. V shed 0 bases and J shed 3 bases, with 6 bases lying between them. There are 13 residues in the CDR3. The CDR3 coding sequence is TGCGCCAGCAGCCAAGAAACGCTCTACGAGCAGTACTTC. Amino acids: CASSQETLYEQYF.